These T cell receptor beta chains were read from a single sample in a study of blood T cell repertoires in COVID-19. The table came from immunoSEQ multiplex PCR; TCRdb's copy has only in-frame clones and leaves some out. In the table there are roughly 130,000 clones, around four fifths of which are singletons. Sequenced: peripheral blood. These receptors were collected from a man aged 40-49 years with active or convalescent COVID-19. Both conserved end residues are part of each CDR3. D genes are given only for firm matches. Expanded clones are given a class, and other clones once, few, many or no size at all.

J gene: TRBJ2-2; clone size: NA; V gene: TRBV7-2; D gene: NA; CDR3 protein: CASSSLENTGELFF; CDR3 DNA: TGTGCCAGCAGCTCACTAGAGAACACCGGGGAGCTGTTTTTT
J gene: TRBJ1-4; clone size: NA; V gene: TRBV7-2; D gene: NA; CDR3 protein: CASRNSNNEKLFF; CDR3 DNA: TGTGCCAGCAGGAACAGTAACAATGAAAAACTGTTTTTT
J gene: TRBJ1-1; clone size: NA; V gene: TRBV2; D gene: NA; CDR3 protein: CASSELGPNTEAFF; CDR3 DNA: TGTGCCAGCAGTGAACTGGGGCCGAACACTGAAGCTTTCTTT
J gene: TRBJ1-5; clone size: NA; V gene: TRBV6-5; D gene: NA; CDR3 protein: CASVGLDSNQPQHF; CDR3 DNA: TGTGCCAGCGTTGGACTGGATAGCAATCAGCCCCAGCATTTT
J gene: TRBJ2-2; clone size: NA; V gene: TRBV10-2; D gene: NA; CDR3 protein: CASSELGPGELFF; CDR3 DNA: TGCGCCAGCAGTGAGTTGGGGCCCGGGGAGCTGTTTTTT
J gene: TRBJ2-3; clone size: NA; V gene: TRBV7-2; D gene: NA; CDR3 protein: CASSLDAAGQADTQYF; CDR3 DNA: TGTGCCAGCAGCTTAGATGCTGCGGGGCAAGCAGATACGCAGTATTTT
J gene: TRBJ2-1; clone size: NA; V gene: TRBV4-2; D gene: NA; CDR3 protein: CASSQEVSEQFF; CDR3 DNA: TGTGCCAGCAGCCAAGAAGTTAGTGAGCAGTTCTTC
J gene: TRBJ2-1; clone size: NA; V gene: TRBV9; D gene: TRBD2; CDR3 protein: CASTREGGADNEQFF; CDR3 DNA: TGTGCCAGCACCCGGGAGGGGGGGGCCGACAATGAGCAGTTCTTC
J gene: TRBJ1-1; clone size: NA; V gene: TRBV12-3/TRBV12-4; D gene: NA; CDR3 protein: CASSRQFNTEAFF; CDR3 DNA: TGTGCCAGCAGTCGACAGTTTAACACTGAAGCTTTCTTT
J gene: TRBJ1-2; clone size: NA; V gene: TRBV7-2; D gene: TRBD1; CDR3 protein: CASSLPDRPSYGYTF; CDR3 DNA: TGTGCCAGCAGCTTGCCGGACAGGCCCAGCTATGGCTACACCTTC
J gene: TRBJ2-5; clone size: NA; V gene: TRBV29-1; D gene: NA; CDR3 protein: CSVPRPETQYF; CDR3 DNA: TGCAGCGTTCCGAGGCCAGAGACCCAGTACTTC
J gene: TRBJ2-3; clone size: NA; V gene: TRBV7-9; D gene: TRBD2; CDR3 protein: CASSFTSGGFSSTDTQYF; CDR3 DNA: TGTGCCAGCAGCTTCACTAGCGGGGGGTTTTCTAGCACAGATACGCAGTATTTT
J gene: TRBJ1-6; clone size: NA; V gene: TRBV10-3; D gene: NA; CDR3 protein: CAISTGGVWNSPLHF; CDR3 DNA: TGTGCCATCAGTACTGGGGGGGTATGGAATTCACCCCTCCACTTT
J gene: TRBJ1-4; clone size: NA; V gene: TRBV18; D gene: NA; CDR3 protein: CASSPYQDRNEKLFF; CDR3 DNA: TGTGCCAGCTCACCTTATCAGGATCGAAACGAAAAACTGTTTTTT
J gene: TRBJ2-7; clone size: NA; V gene: TRBV3-1/TRBV3-2; D gene: NA; CDR3 protein: CASSQDRNWQGSNEQYF; CDR3 DNA: TGTGCCAGCAGCCAAGATAGGAATTGGCAGGGGAGCAACGAGCAGTACTTC
J gene: TRBJ2-3; clone size: NA; V gene: TRBV6-5; D gene: NA; CDR3 protein: CASSLRRVSTDTQYF; CDR3 DNA: TGTGCCAGCAGCCTTAGGAGGGTTAGCACAGATACGCAGTATTTT
J gene: TRBJ2-3; clone size: NA; V gene: TRBV24-1; D gene: NA; CDR3 protein: CATSDLPGGGTDTQYF; CDR3 DNA: TGTGCCACCAGTGATTTGCCCGGCGGGGGCACAGATACGCAGTATTTT
J gene: TRBJ2-1; clone size: NA; V gene: TRBV4-2; D gene: TRBD2; CDR3 protein: CASSYGGGSSYNEQFF; CDR3 DNA: TGTGCCAGCAGCTACGGGGGGGGGAGTTCCTACAATGAGCAGTTCTTC
J gene: TRBJ1-5; clone size: few; V gene: TRBV10-1; D gene: NA; CDR3 protein: CASSDGWFRGDQPQHF; CDR3 DNA: TGCGCCAGCAGTGATGGATGGTTTCGGGGAGATCAGCCCCAGCATTTT
J gene: TRBJ1-6; clone size: NA; V gene: TRBV18; D gene: NA; CDR3 protein: CASSPRRGAGNNSPLHF; CDR3 DNA: TGTGCCAGCTCACCACGAAGGGGCGCAGGAAATAATTCACCCCTCCACTTT
J gene: TRBJ2-5; clone size: once; V gene: TRBV6-2/TRBV6-3; D gene: TRBD2; CDR3 protein: CASSLLGLGQETQYF; CDR3 DNA: TGTGCCAGCAGTTTACTCGGACTAGGGCAAGAGACCCAGTACTTC
J gene: TRBJ1-4; clone size: NA; V gene: TRBV19; D gene: NA; CDR3 protein: CASSTSQGAWATNEKLFF; CDR3 DNA: TGTGCCAGTAGCACAAGTCAGGGCGCTTGGGCAACTAATGAAAAACTGTTTTTT
J gene: TRBJ1-3; clone size: few; V gene: TRBV7-2; D gene: NA; CDR3 protein: CASSLDPGNSGNTIYF; CDR3 DNA: TGTGCCAGCAGCTTAGATCCGGGAAACTCTGGAAACACCATATATTTT
J gene: TRBJ2-5; clone size: few; V gene: TRBV29-1; D gene: TRBD1; CDR3 protein: CSVEEGTGLQTQYF; CDR3 DNA: TGCAGCGTTGAGGAGGGGACAGGGCTCCAGACCCAGTACTTC
J gene: TRBJ1-6; clone size: NA; V gene: TRBV2; D gene: NA; CDR3 protein: CASSETRNNSPLHF; CDR3 DNA: TGTGCCAGCAGTGAAACACGAAATAATTCACCCCTCCACTTT
J gene: TRBJ2-7; clone size: NA; V gene: TRBV2; D gene: TRBD1; CDR3 protein: CASSEGGRGLSEQYF; CDR3 DNA: TGTGCCAGCAGTGAAGGGGGCAGGGGGCTTTCCGAGCAGTACTTC
J gene: TRBJ1-3; clone size: NA; V gene: TRBV6-5; D gene: TRBD1; CDR3 protein: CASSPWGTERNTIYF; CDR3 DNA: TGTGCCAGCAGTCCATGGGGGACAGAAAGAAACACCATATATTTT
J gene: TRBJ1-1; clone size: NA; V gene: TRBV5-1; D gene: NA; CDR3 protein: CASSPAGSTNTEAFF; CDR3 DNA: TGCGCCAGCAGCCCGGCGGGCTCTACGAACACTGAAGCTTTCTTT
J gene: TRBJ1-5; clone size: NA; V gene: TRBV25-1; D gene: NA; CDR3 protein: CASSAGGGSQPQHF; CDR3 DNA: TGTGCCAGCAGTGCTGGGGGGGGCAGTCAGCCCCAGCATTTT
J gene: TRBJ2-4; clone size: NA; V gene: TRBV12-3/TRBV12-4; D gene: NA; CDR3 protein: CASSLRQPNIQYF; CDR3 DNA: TGTGCCAGCAGTTTAAGACAGCCAAACATTCAGTACTTC
J gene: TRBJ1-2; clone size: NA; V gene: TRBV30; D gene: TRBD1; CDR3 protein: CAWSVHRGLGYTF; CDR3 DNA: TGTGCCTGGAGTGTACACAGGGGGCTTGGCTACACCTTC
J gene: TRBJ1-4; clone size: NA; V gene: TRBV2; D gene: TRBD1; CDR3 protein: CASSQQGKANEKLFF; CDR3 DNA: TGTGCCAGCAGTCAACAGGGGAAGGCTAATGAAAAACTGTTTTTT
J gene: TRBJ2-7; clone size: NA; V gene: TRBV19; D gene: NA; CDR3 protein: CASSINGGVEQYF; CDR3 DNA: TGTGCCAGTAGTATAAATGGAGGGGTTGAGCAGTACTTC
J gene: TRBJ1-2; clone size: NA; V gene: TRBV3-1/TRBV3-2; D gene: TRBD1; CDR3 protein: CASSRDRGYGYTF; CDR3 DNA: TGTGCCAGCAGCCGTGACAGGGGCTATGGCTACACCTTC
J gene: TRBJ2-1; clone size: NA; V gene: TRBV5-1; D gene: TRBD2; CDR3 protein: CASSISTSPQPSSYNEQFF; CDR3 DNA: TGCGCCAGCAGCATATCGACTAGCCCCCAACCGAGCTCCTACAATGAGCAGTTCTTC
J gene: TRBJ2-4; clone size: once; V gene: TRBV5-6; D gene: NA; CDR3 protein: CASSFVSLAKNIQYF; CDR3 DNA: TGTGCCAGCAGCTTCGTTAGTCTAGCCAAAAACATTCAGTACTTC
J gene: TRBJ1-3; clone size: NA; V gene: TRBV6-5; D gene: TRBD1; CDR3 protein: CASSYQTGFGNTIYF; CDR3 DNA: TGTGCCAGCAGTTACCAGACAGGGTTTGGAAACACCATATATTTT
J gene: TRBJ2-2; clone size: NA; V gene: TRBV7-6; D gene: TRBD1; CDR3 protein: CASSLAAGGNTGELFF; CDR3 DNA: TGTGCCAGCAGCTTAGCGGCAGGGGGAAACACCGGGGAGCTGTTTTTT
J gene: TRBJ2-1; clone size: NA; V gene: TRBV7-6; D gene: TRBD1; CDR3 protein: CASSLRGQGAISSYNEQFF; CDR3 DNA: TGTGCCAGCAGCTTAAGGGGACAGGGGGCGATTAGCTCCTACAATGAGCAGTTCTTC
J gene: TRBJ1-6; clone size: NA; V gene: TRBV11-2; D gene: NA; CDR3 protein: CARNPTGQKYNSPLHF; CDR3 DNA: TGTGCCAGAAACCCGACAGGTCAAAAGTATAATTCACCCCTCCACTTT